This T cell receptor beta chain comes out of a study of healthy donors' naive CD4 and CD8 T cells. TCR libraries were built from approximately 520 ng of total RNA by linear amplification. TCRdb processed the reads anew with MiXCR; each CDR3 protein has one entry. The data contain about 180,000 distinct CDR3 sequences, nearly 75% of them singletons. A word on this clonotype: Antigen specificity is unknown.

Points from the study as a whole: Positive CDR3 charge linked to CD4+ cells, negative to CD8+ cells.

J gave up 2 bases and V 10 bases, and 4 bases lay outside the gene matches. The germline V gene encodes CDR1 ENHRY and CDR2 SYGVKD. This CDR3 is built from 12 residues. The sample taken for sequencing was naive CD4+ and CD8+ T cells sorted from blood, pooled from several donors. This chain joins TRBV10-3 and TRBJ1-1; 7 nucleotides align to TRBD1. The TCR was taken from a pool of human donors in good health; the sample pools cells from several healthy donors. The CDR3 loop is CATNRGNTEAFF. The CDR3 DNA reads TGTGCCACCAACAGGGGAAACACTGAAGCTTTCTTT.